Below are 16 T cell receptor beta chains sequenced from a single sample in a study of blood T cell repertoires in COVID-19. Clones were read by immunoSEQ multiplex PCR, and TCRdb kept only the in-frame ones, dropping some. The sample lists 200,000 to 250,000 clones, about four fifths occurring once. Material: peripheral blood. Every receptor here comes from an elderly man with acute or convalescent COVID-19.

This sequence joins TRBV5-1 and TRBJ2-1; weak D call: TRBD1 (6 bases). The CDR3 sequence is 15 residues long. Germline loops: CDR1 SGHRS, CDR2 YFSETQ. Between the trimmed V and J ends, which lost 4 bases and 8 bases, there was a span of 19 bases. Here the CDR3 DNA reads TGCGCCAGCAGCATATCGGGACACTTTAGCGATGAGCAGTTCTTC. It encodes CASSISGHFSDEQFF.

This clone was seen a single time. J is TRBJ2-5 and V is TRBV7-6, with a possible D match to TRBD2 (6 bases). The germline V gene has CDR1 SGHVS and CDR2 FNYEAQ. This CDR3 comprises 14 residues. V lost 5 bases to trimming and J lost 5 bases, with 15 bases between them. CDR3 protein: CASSRLGAGETQYF. In nucleotides, the CDR3 is TGTGCCAGCAGCCGCCTAGGGGCGGGGGAGACCCAGTACTTC.

The CDR3 sequence is CASSLGLAGGNYEQYF. The CDR3, as DNA: TGCGCCAGCAGCTTGGGGCTAGCGGGAGGGAACTACGAGCAGTACTTC. The V call is TRBV5-1, the J call TRBJ2-7, with 12 bases that match TRBD2. This CDR3 is 16 amino acids long. The V and J ends lost 0 bases and 3 bases, in that order; junction bases with no gene match: 4. Germline V gene data show CDR1 as SGHRS and CDR2 as YFSETQ. Filled out from reference TRBV5-1 and TRBJ2-7, the complete variable domain reads KAGVTQTPRYLIKTRGQQVTLSCSPISGHRSVSWYQQTPGQGLQFLFEYFSETQRNKGNFPGRFSGRQFSNSRSEMNVSTLELGDSALYLCASSLGLAGGNYEQYFGPGTRLTVT.

The DNA of the CDR3 is TGTGCCACCAGTGATTTCAAGGCAGTGGGAGGAGTGGAGACCCAGTACTTC. The encoded protein is CATSDFKAVGGVETQYF. The V and J genes are TRBV24-1 and TRBJ2-5; weak D call: TRBD2 (6 bases). The CDR3 is 17 residues long. V was cut by 1 base and J by 5 bases, with 19 bases left in between. Germline V gene data show CDR1 as KGHDR and CDR2 as SFDVKD.

This chain joins TRBV6-6 and TRBJ1-2, with 8 bases fitting TRBD1. The CDR3 has 15 residues. V shed 2 bases, J shed 8 bases, and the junction held 10 bases outside the gene matches. Germline CDR1 is MNHNY and CDR2 is SVGAGI (reference sequence). Here the CDR3 DNA reads TGTGCCAGCAGTTACCCACCGGACAGGGAGGACGGCTACACCTTC. This gives the protein CASSYPPDREDGYTF.

This clone appeared once. The V and J genes are TRBV7-9 and TRBJ1-5; TRBD1 matches at 7 bases. The ends lost 5 bases at V and 4 bases at J; junction bases unmatched: 14. The CDR3 sequence is 17 residues long. Germline lookup yields CDR1 SEHNR and CDR2 FQNEAQ (reference sequence). The CDR3 sequence is CASSPTPRQGGNQPQHF. The CDR3 coding sequence is TGTGCCAGCAGCCCTACACCTCGACAGGGAGGTAATCAGCCCCAGCATTTT.

The chain links TRBV28 to TRBJ1-3, with D unclear. This CDR3 has 16 amino acids. The germline V gene has CDR1 MDHEN and CDR2 SYDVKM. V lost 7 bases and J 1 base, leaving 17 bases between the germline ends. In DNA, the CDR3 is TGTGCCAGCACTGACCCCGGGTTCTCATCTGGAAACACCATATATTTT. Its translation: CASTDPGFSSGNTIYF.

This chain uses TRBV10-2 with TRBJ2-7, with 7 bases matching TRBD2. The CDR3 runs 15 residues. Germline assignment: CDR1 WSHSY and CDR2 SAAADI. After removal of 6 bases from V and 0 bases from J, the junction contained 8 bases not matched to a gene. This CDR3 reads CASRVGGPGSYEQYF. In DNA form, the CDR3 reads TGCGCCAGCAGGGTGGGAGGGCCTGGCTCCTACGAGCAGTACTTC.

The rearrangement joins TRBV5-1 to TRBJ2-2, with TRBD1 as a possible D gene (5 bases). Trimming cost V 2 bases and J 6 bases, with 14 bases left between them. Germline loops: CDR1 SGHRS, CDR2 YFSETQ. CDR3 size: 15 residues. The CDR3 sequence: CASSLPPGSAGELFF. The CDR3 region has the DNA TGCGCCAGCAGCTTACCTCCAGGGTCAGCCGGGGAGCTGTTTTTT.

To note about this clone: The identical CDR3 is also encoded by other nucleotide sequences in the sample. This chain uses TRBV18 with TRBJ1-1; possibly TRBD1 for D (5 bases). Germline V gene sequence: CDR1 KGHSH, CDR2 LQKENI. V was pared by 3 bases and J by 0 bases, with 8 bases between. The CDR3 consists of 14 residues. CDR3 loop: CASSPDSLNTEAFF. The DNA of the CDR3 is TGTGCCAGCTCACCCGACAGTCTGAACACTGAAGCTTTCTTT.

The V gene is TRBV24-1, the J gene TRBJ2-1; D may be TRBD2 (6 bases). Germline CDR1 and CDR2: KGHDR and SFDVKD. CDR3 length: 16 residues. V lost 4 bases to trimming and J lost 2 bases, with 14 bases between them. CDR3 region: CATSDTAGGTYNEQFF. CDR3 DNA sequence: TGTGCCACCAGTGACACCGCCGGGGGAACCTACAATGAGCAGTTCTTC.

V is TRBV5-1 and J is TRBJ1-1, with a possible D match to TRBD1 (5 bases). This CDR3 contains 15 residues. Germline V lookup: CDR1 SGHRS, CDR2 YFSETQ. V lost 2 bases to trimming and J lost 0 bases, with 11 bases between them. The CDR3 loop is CASSLPGPMNTEAFF. For the CDR3, the DNA is TGCGCCAGCAGCTTACCAGGGCCCATGAACACTGAAGCTTTCTTT.

V usage is TRBV28 and J usage is TRBJ1-5; D unresolved. There are 15 residues in the CDR3. Trimming removed 3 bases at V and 0 bases at J, with 9 bases between. In germline, CDR1 is MDHEN, CDR2 SYDVKM. Here the CDR3 DNA reads TGTGCCAGCAGTTTTGTCCACAATAGCAATCAGCCCCAGCATTTT. This translates into CASSFVHNSNQPQHF.

In its sample, this clone was seen many times. V gene TRBV10-2 combines with J gene TRBJ2-7; 7 bases agree with TRBD2. The J segment lost 2 bases and the V segment lost 2 bases, leaving 9 bases of the junction unmatched. CDR1 is WSHSY, CDR2 SAAADI, per germline. CDR3 length: 16 amino acids. This CDR3 reads CASSEPPRLAPYEQYF. The CDR3 nucleotides are TGCGCCAGCAGTGAGCCACCCAGACTAGCCCCCTACGAGCAGTACTTC.

The rearrangement links TRBV10-3 to TRBJ1-6, with TRBD1 matching over 11 bases. Germline assignment: CDR1 ENHRY and CDR2 SYGVKD. V lost 6 bases to trimming and J lost 7 bases; unmatched junction nucleotides: 5. The CDR3 runs to 15 residues. In DNA form, the CDR3 reads TGTGCCATCAGCTCCGGGACAGGGGGGAATTCACCCCTCCACTTT. It specifies CAISSGTGGNSPLHF.

The chain joins TRBV6-1 to TRBJ1-6; 11 bases match TRBD1. CDR1 and CDR2 from the germline V gene are MNHNS and SASEGT. This CDR3 has 18 residues. V trimming: 1 base; J trimming: 6 bases; junction bases outside the gene matches: 8. The CDR3 nucleotides are TGTGCCAGCAGTGAAGTAGGACAGGGGGCGCCAGGTAATTCACCCCTCCACTTT. Its protein is CASSEVGQGAPGNSPLHF.